The clone carrying this T cell receptor beta chain has ten or more counts. This specimen comes from a study of blood T cell repertoires in COVID-19. This CDR3 comprises 13 residues. Germline assignment: CDR1 SGHNT and CDR2 YENEEA. Trimming pared 4 bases from V and 0 bases from J, leaving 4 bases between. Libraries were prepared by immunoSEQ multiplex PCR; TCRdb keeps only in-frame clonotypes and omits some of them. The repertoire holds approximately 500,000 clones, with approximately 83% as singletons. The chain couples TRBV11-3 to TRBJ1-3; D unresolved. The receptor's source is a human donor in a cohort sampled during active COVID-19. Sequenced input: peripheral blood. CDR3 bases: TGTGCCAGCAGCTCCGGCTCTGGAAACACCATATATTTT. It yields the protein CASSSGSGNTIYF.